This entry concerns a single T cell receptor beta chain. The CDR3 extends 3 residues past the end of the read, so its final part is completed from the germline J gene. The data derive from a study of T cells in women clearing cervical HPV infection. Across the whole study: Women with histologically confirmed HPV16-related CIN3 or worse, 2 with invasive cancer, served as cases.

Some clones are missing from TCRdb's copy, which holds only in-frame ones; the method was immunoSEQ multiplex PCR. The sample totals roughly 18,000 clones. This CDR3 is built from 15 residues. The trim removed 6 bases at V and 2 bases at J, leaving 8 bases unmatched. Germline values: CDR1 MNHEY, CDR2 SVGEGT. The chain links TRBV6-2 or TRBV6-3 to TRBJ2-7, with TRBD2 identical over 9 bases. Sample: blood buffy coat. The clonotype was recovered from a woman aged 18-70 years with a cervical HPV16 infection that either progressed to CIN3+ or cleared (not recorded which). This CDR3 reads CASRVAGDRPYEQYF. The CDR3 DNA, read in part, is TGTGCCAGCAGGGTAGCGGGGGACCGTCCCTACGAG.